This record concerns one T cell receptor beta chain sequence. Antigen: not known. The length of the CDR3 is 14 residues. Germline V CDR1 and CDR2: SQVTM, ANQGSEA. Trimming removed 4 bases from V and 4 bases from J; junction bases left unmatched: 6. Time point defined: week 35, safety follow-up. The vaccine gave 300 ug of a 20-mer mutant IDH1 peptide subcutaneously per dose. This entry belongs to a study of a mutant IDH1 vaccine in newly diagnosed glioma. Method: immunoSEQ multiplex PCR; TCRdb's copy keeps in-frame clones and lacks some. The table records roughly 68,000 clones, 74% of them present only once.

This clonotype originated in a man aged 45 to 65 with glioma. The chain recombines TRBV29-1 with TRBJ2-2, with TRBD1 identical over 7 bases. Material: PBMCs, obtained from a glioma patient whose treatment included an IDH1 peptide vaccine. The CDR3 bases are TGCAGCGTTGCCTTACCAGGGGGCACCGGGGAGCTGTTTTTT. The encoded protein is CSVALPGGTGELFF.